The 5 T cell receptor beta chains given below trace back to one sample, sequenced in a study of blood T cell repertoires in COVID-19. Method: immunoSEQ multiplex PCR; TCRdb's copy keeps in-frame clones and lacks some. The sample has about 140,000 clones, around nine tenths seen once. The sequenced sample was peripheral blood. The receptors stem from a human donor in a cohort sampled during active COVID-19.

CDR3 in amino acids: CASSPGGVAYEQYF. CDR3 DNA sequence: TGTGCCAGCAGCCCCGGGGGGGTGGCCTACGAGCAGTACTTC. This chain uses TRBV27 with TRBJ2-7; 8 nucleotides agree with TRBD2. Trimming took 6 bases from V and 2 from J; bases not matched to a gene: 6. This CDR3 spans 14 amino acids. Germline V gene lookup returns CDR1 MNHEY and CDR2 SMNVEV (reference sequence).

The table lists this clone with a few counts. The chain combines TRBV7-9 with TRBJ1-1; TRBD1 is a possible D gene (6 bases). Per germline, CDR1 SEHNR and CDR2 FQNEAQ (reference sequence). The length of the CDR3 is 15 residues. Trimming took off 3 bases at V and 4 bases at J, with 15 bases between the two ends. This CDR3 is CASSFIEGVGTEAFF. The CDR3 coding sequence is TGTGCCAGCAGCTTCATAGAGGGGGTTGGCACTGAAGCTTTCTTT.

The chain employs TRBV4-2 and TRBJ1-5, with 10 bases that match TRBD1. Looked up from germline, CDR1 is LGHNA and CDR2 is YNFKEQ. V shed 2 bases and J 2 bases; nucleotides not matched to a gene: 9. The CDR3 loop spans 18 amino acids. DNA for the CDR3: TGTGCCAGCAGCCAACCCCCTACCGGGACAGGGGGCAATCAGCCCCAGCATTTT. This translates into CASSQPPTGTGGNQPQHF.

The J gene is TRBJ2-7, the V gene TRBV6-2 or TRBV6-3, with D tentatively TRBD1 (5 bases). Per germline, CDR1 MNHEY and CDR2 SVGEGT. The V and J ends lost 5 bases and 1 base respectively, with 15 bases between them. CDR3 length equals 15 residues. DNA of the CDR3: TGTGCCAGCAGTCTCCTACAGGCTTCGTCCTACGAGCAGTACTTC. Translated: CASSLLQASSYEQYF.

V usage is TRBV19 and J usage is TRBJ1-6; D is uncertain. CDR3 length equals 14 residues. Germline lookup yields CDR1 LNHDA and CDR2 SQIVND (reference sequence). V lost 7 bases and J 5 bases, leaving 12 bases between the germline ends. CDR3: CASTHRVNNSPLHF. The CDR3, as DNA: TGTGCCAGTACCCATCGAGTCAATAATTCACCCCTCCACTTT.